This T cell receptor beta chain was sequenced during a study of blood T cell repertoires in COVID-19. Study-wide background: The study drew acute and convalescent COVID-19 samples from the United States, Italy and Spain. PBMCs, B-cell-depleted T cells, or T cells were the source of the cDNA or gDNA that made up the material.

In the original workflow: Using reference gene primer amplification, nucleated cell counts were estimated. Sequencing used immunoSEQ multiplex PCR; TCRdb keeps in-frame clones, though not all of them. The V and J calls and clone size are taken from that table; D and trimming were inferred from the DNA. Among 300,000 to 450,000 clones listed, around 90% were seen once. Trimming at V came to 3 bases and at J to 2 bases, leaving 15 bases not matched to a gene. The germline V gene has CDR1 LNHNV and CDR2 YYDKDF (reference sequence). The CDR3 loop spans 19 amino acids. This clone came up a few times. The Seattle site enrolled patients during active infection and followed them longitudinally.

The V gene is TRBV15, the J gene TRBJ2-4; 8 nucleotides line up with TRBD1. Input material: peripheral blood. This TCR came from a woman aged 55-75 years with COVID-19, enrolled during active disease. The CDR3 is CATSSQRAGTGGPKNIQYF. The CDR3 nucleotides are TGTGCCACCAGCAGTCAAAGGGCGGGAACAGGGGGTCCCAAAAACATTCAGTACTTC.